This T cell receptor beta chain was sequenced for a study of blood T cell repertoires in COVID-19 (dated by TCRdb to the early 2020s). About the investigation overall: The collaborator samples originated in the United States, Italy and Spain and spanned the acute and convalescent phases of COVID-19. The repertoires were made available in a free public database intended to serve as a resource for research on the immune response to SARS-CoV-2. The prospective study material was composed of cDNA or gDNA derived from T cells, B-cell-depleted T cells, or PBMCs. Where HLA class I and class II types were available, the types were taken from metadata supplied by the sample provider, not from assay-based typing. Samples were obtained from the ongoing ImmuneRACE study (first 160 participants) and from over a thousand subjects provided by 6 global collaborators. The dataset comprised deeply sampled blood TCRbeta repertoires from subjects exposed to, actively infected with, or recovered from COVID-19. Nearly every sample came with metadata listing a de-identified subject ID, COVID-19 status, age in years and sex. What the authors observed across the whole study: The amount of clinical and demographic metadata varied by source and participant and was provided uncurated.

Participants in the prospective study were enrolled through a virtual design, were aged roughly 18 to 100 years, and lived in 24 United States geographic areas. To assign participants to cohorts, the prospective study relied on clinical history that participants themselves reported in a screening survey and a study questionnaire. Exposed participants had been in contact with someone with a PCR-confirmed or clinician-diagnosed COVID-19 case within 2 weeks of study entry. Each participant in the prospective study had whole blood, serum and a nasopharyngeal or oropharyngeal swab collected by mobile phlebotomists. Participants in the prospective study had the option to provide additional blood draws and questionnaires over a roughly 2-month period. Before DNA extraction, blood samples from the prospective study were shipped at room temperature or frozen. The germline V gene provides CDR1 MDHEN and CDR2 SYDVKM. V and J are trimmed by 4 bases and 2 bases, and the gene matches miss 13 bases of the junction. The CDR3 measures 17 amino acids from cysteine to phenylalanine. Kept here is only the CDR3 DNA, which spans 51 bases and is read in frame from base 1.

In the case of this clone: Its antigen is currently not known. No base qualities exist here, and no much larger clone lies one base off it.

TCRbeta CDR3 regions were amplified from genomic DNA by means of the immunoSEQ Assay, a bias-controlled multiplex PCR. As for the original processing: The number of nucleated cells in each sample was estimated by amplification of reference gene primers within the assay. To quantify the absolute abundance of each unique TCRbeta CDR3 rearrangement, sequence reads were collapsed and filtered. For each sample, productive Simpson clonality was calculated as the square root of Simpson's diversity index across productive rearrangements. TCRdb re-hosts the immuneACCESS table, in-frame sequences only. Its copies lack some clones; in the studies checked, an unresolved V gene accounts for under half of them, and the cause for the rest is not known. Clone size and the V and J calls come from that table; the DNA yielded D and trimming. The sample records 150,000 to 200,000 clones, approximately 80% of which are singletons. In total, the top ten clones hold approximately 15% of the sample.

Recombination connected TRBV28 to TRBJ2-7; TRBD1 fits 8 bases in the junction. The origin of this receptor is a man in his sixties who had been exposed to COVID-19. The sequenced sample was PBMCs or T cells enriched from blood (not recorded which). The nucleotide sequence reads TGTGCCAGCAGTTCCCCGGGACAGGCACCGGGAACCTACGAGCAGTACTTC. This gives the protein CASSSPGQAPGTYEQYF.